This is a list of T cell receptor beta chains from one sample in a study of post-analysis software for immune sequencing data. MiXCR, applied by TCRdb to the PCR reads, yields one record per CDR3 protein. The table records 650,000 to 850,000 distinct CDR3 sequences, approximately 53% of them present only once. The sequencing sample was made of blood. These receptors originate from a girl aged 10 to 17 with multiple sclerosis. Both conserved end residues are part of each CDR3. A D gene is named only where the DNA matches it firmly. Expanded clones get a size class; other rows say once, few or many, or leave the size out.

CDR3: CSADRGVIQETQYF
DNA: TGCAGCGCAGACAGGGGCGTAATACAAGAGACCCAGTACTTC
V: TRBV29-1
J: TRBJ2-5
length: 14
size: .
D: TRBD1

CDR3: CASSSLRRAGYGYTF
DNA: TGTGCCAGCAGCTCCCTAAGGCGGGCTGGCTATGGCTACACCTTC
V: TRBV13
J: TRBJ1-2
length: 15
size: few
D: .

CDR3: CASSRARFSGANVLTF
DNA: TGTGCCAGCAGTCGAGCTCGGTTCTCTGGGGCCAACGTCCTGACTTTC
V: TRBV7-9
J: TRBJ2-6
length: 16
size: few
D: .

CDR3: CTSIQLAGLQYF
DNA: TGTACCAGCATTCAACTAGCGGGGCTCCAGTACTTC
V: TRBV2
J: TRBJ2-7
length: 12
size: .
D: TRBD2

CDR3: CSGLLAAQYF
DNA: TGCAGCGGCCTACTAGCGGCGCAGTATTTT
V: TRBV29-1
J: TRBJ2-3
length: 10
size: few
D: TRBD2

CDR3: CASSPLGYRDEQYF
DNA: TGTGCCAGCTCACCACTCGGATACCGGGACGAGCAGTACTTC
V: TRBV18
J: TRBJ2-7
length: 14
size: .
D: .

CDR3: CASSPGVGETQYF
DNA: TGTGCCAGCAGCCCAGGGGTTGGTGAGACCCAGTACTTC
V: TRBV13
J: TRBJ2-5
length: 13
size: .
D: .

CDR3: CSAPGLAGEGETQYF
DNA: TGCAGTGCGCCGGGACTAGCGGGGGAGGGAGAGACCCAGTACTTC
V: TRBV20-1
J: TRBJ2-5
length: 15
size: .
D: TRBD2

CDR3: CAITRAGMGTEAFF
DNA: TGTGCCATCACCCGGGCAGGGATGGGGACTGAAGCTTTCTTT
V: TRBV10-3
J: TRBJ1-1
length: 14
size: .
D: .

CDR3: CASSLIQGLYYGYTF
DNA: TGTGCCAGCAGTTTAATACAGGGCCTCTACTATGGCTACACCTTC
V: TRBV12-3/TRBV12-4
J: TRBJ1-2
length: 15
size: .
D: .

CDR3: CASSQAGDLYNEQFF
DNA: TGCGCCAGCAGCCAAGCGGGAGACCTCTACAATGAGCAGTTCTTC
V: TRBV4-1
J: TRBJ2-1
length: 15
size: .
D: .

CDR3: CASSLRGVGSGAAFF
DNA: TGTGCCAGCAGTTTACGGGGAGTGGGGAGTGGGGCAGCTTTCTTT
V: TRBV12-3/TRBV12-4
J: TRBJ1-1
length: 15
size: .
D: .

CDR3: CASSPPPGRNSGANVLTF
DNA: TGTGCCAGCTCACCACCCCCGGGACGGAACTCTGGGGCCAACGTCCTGACTTTC
V: TRBV18
J: TRBJ2-6
length: 18
size: few
D: .

CDR3: CASSALTEAFF
DNA: TGTGCCAGCAGTGCCCTGACTGAAGCTTTCTTT
V: TRBV25-1
J: TRBJ1-1
length: 11
size: .
D: .

CDR3: CASRLPLAGVSTDTQYF
DNA: TGTGCCAGCAGACTTCCTTTAGCGGGGGTGAGCACGGATACGCAGTATTTT
V: TRBV12-3/TRBV12-4
J: TRBJ2-3
length: 17
size: .
D: TRBD2

CDR3: CASSYLPSSYNEQFF
DNA: TGTGCCAGCAGTTACCTGCCGAGCTCCTACAATGAGCAGTTCTTC
V: TRBV6-5
J: TRBJ2-1
length: 15
size: few
D: .

CDR3: CASSPDAYYEQYF
DNA: TGTGCCAGCAGTCCGGACGCCTACTACGAGCAGTACTTC
V: TRBV6-5
J: TRBJ2-7
length: 13
size: few
D: .